The 8 T cell receptor beta chains below come from one sample, sequenced in a study of blood T cell repertoires in COVID-19. Assay: immunoSEQ multiplex PCR; the TCRdb copy retains only in-frame clones and omits some. The sample yields more than 65,000 clones, roughly 85% seen once. Sequencing was performed on peripheral blood. These receptors came from a man older than 75 with acute or convalescent COVID-19.

This chain joins TRBV25-1 and TRBJ1-2; TRBD1 matches 9 bases. The CDR3 covers 14 residues. Germline values: CDR1 MGHDK, CDR2 SYGVNS. J lost 3 bases, V lost 6 bases, and 5 bases had no gene match. This chain's CDR3 is CASRLTGGDYGYTF. Written as DNA, the CDR3 is TGTGCCAGCAGATTAACAGGGGGCGACTATGGCTACACCTTC.

The chain uses TRBV7-2 and TRBJ1-5; 7 nucleotides match TRBD1. The CDR3 contains 15 residues. J was trimmed by 8 bases and V by 6 bases; bases with no gene match: 13. Germline-derived CDR1 and CDR2 are SGHTA and FQGNSA. CDR3: CASSSQGQPGEPQHF. CDR3 DNA sequence: TGTGCCAGCAGTTCCCAGGGACAGCCAGGGGAGCCCCAGCATTTT.

V is TRBV7-2 and J is TRBJ2-1; TRBD2 matches 11 bases. The CDR3 is made up of 15 amino acids. The V gene's germline CDR1 is SGHTA and CDR2 FQGNSA. V lost 6 bases, J lost 5 bases, and 6 bases stayed unmatched. Written as DNA, the CDR3 is TGTGCCAGCAGTCCTCTAGCGGGGGGACACAATGAGCAGTTCTTC. Amino acids: CASSPLAGGHNEQFF.

The chain recombines TRBV19 with TRBJ2-7; D perhaps matches TRBD1 (6 bases). V dropped 3 bases and J dropped 3 bases, with 15 bases sitting between them. This CDR3 region has 15 residues. Germline values: CDR1 LNHDA, CDR2 SQIVND (reference sequence). The CDR3 protein is CASSIRGSFGYEQYF. In DNA form, the CDR3 reads TGTGCCAGTAGTATCAGGGGAAGTTTTGGCTACGAGCAGTACTTC.

This clone was seen a single time. The chain has TRBV19 and TRBJ2-7; TRBD1 matches 10 bases. Unmatched junction bases numbered 5, after V lost 6 bases and J lost 3 bases. Germline V gene lookup returns CDR1 LNHDA and CDR2 SQIVND (reference sequence). This CDR3 has 14 residues. The CDR3 nucleotides read TGTGCCAGTAGCCCGGGACAGGGGATCTACGAGCAGTACTTC. Translation: CASSPGQGIYEQYF.

The CDR3 bases are TGCAGCGTTGCAGGTGGCTCCACCGGGGAGCTGTTTTTT. It specifies CSVAGGSTGELFF. The chain recombines TRBV29-1 with TRBJ2-2, with unresolved D. The germline V and J ends were trimmed by 4 bases and 4 bases, with 10 bases remaining between them. The CDR3 runs to 13 residues. Per germline, CDR1 SQVTM and CDR2 ANQGSEA.

The chain employs TRBV29-1 and TRBJ2-1, with TRBD2 identical over 7 bases. With 5 bases clipped from V and 3 bases from J, the junction kept 4 bases outside the gene matches. CDR1 is SQVTM and CDR2 is ANQGSEA in the germline V gene. This CDR3 has 13 amino acids. CDR3 DNA: TGCAGCGTTACGGCGGGAGTCTACAATGAGCAGTTCTTC. This translates into CSVTAGVYNEQFF.

The chain has TRBV7-2 and TRBJ2-1; TRBD2 matches 8 bases. In germline, CDR1 is SGHTA, CDR2 FQGNSA. The CDR3 has 12 amino acids. The junction had 1 base not matched to a gene; V was cut back by 4 bases and J by 8 bases. Here the CDR3 reads CASSSGGHEQFF. Written as DNA, the CDR3 is TGTGCCAGCAGCTCGGGGGGGCATGAGCAGTTCTTC. The full variable domain, completed using reference TRBV7-2 and TRBJ2-1, is GAGVSQSPSNKVTEKGKDVELRCDPISGHTALYWYRQSLGQGLEFLIYFQGNSAPDKSGLPSDRFSAERTGGSVSTLTIQRTQQEDSAVYLCASSSGGHEQFFGPGTRLTVL.